Listed here are 5 T cell receptor beta chains from one sample, sequenced in a study of CD8+CD57+ T cells in acquired aplastic anemia. CDR3 and TCR beta VDJ profiling relied on a genomic DNA template. TCRdb processed the reads anew with MiXCR; each CDR3 protein has one entry. The sample lists 400,000 to 450,000 distinct CDR3 sequences; 55% to 75% were seen once. The source material was sorted CD4+, CD8+, or CD8+CD57+ T cells (not recorded which) from PBMCs. These receptors were obtained from a human donor in good health, serving as a control.

This clonotype was recorded only once. The V call is TRBV19, the J call TRBJ1-6; D gene uncertain. V was clipped by 4 bases and J by 13 bases, with 17 bases between them. In germline, CDR1 is LNHDA, CDR2 SQIVND (reference sequence). The length of the CDR3 is 14 residues. DNA for the CDR3: TGTGCCAGTAGTACAGGACCATTTGGCTCCCCCCTCCACTTT. Amino acids: CASSTGPFGSPLHF. The whole variable domain, remainder taken from reference TRBV19 and TRBJ1-6, is DGGITQSPKYLFRKEGQNVTLSCEQNLNHDAMYWYRQDPGQGLRLIYYSQIVNDFQKGDIAEGYSVSREKKESFPLTVTSAQKNPTAFYLCASSTGPFGSPLHFGNGTRLTVT.

The CDR3 nucleotides are TGTGCCAGCAGCCAAGCCGGGCCGGACTATAGCAATCAGCCCCAGCATTTT. Translating it yields CASSQAGPDYSNQPQHF. This rearrangement joins TRBV2 to TRBJ1-5; D gene uncertain. The germline CDR1 and CDR2 sequences are SNHLY and FYNNEI. The CDR3 is made up of 17 amino acids. V was cut by 6 bases and J by 0 bases, with 18 bases left in between. Variable domain in full (rest from reference TRBV2 and TRBJ1-5): EPEVTQTPSHQVTQMGQEVILRCVPISNHLYFYWYRQILGQKVEFLVSFYNNEISEKSEIFDDQFSVERPDGSNFTLKIRSTKLEDSAMYFCASSQAGPDYSNQPQHFGDGTRLSIL.

The table lists this clonotype with a few counts. V gene TRBV13 combines with J gene TRBJ2-3; TRBD2 matches at 9 bases. The CDR3 has 16 amino acids. The ends lost 5 bases at V and 7 bases at J; junction bases unmatched: 13. Germline loops: CDR1 PRHDT, CDR2 FYEKMQ (reference sequence). The CDR3 sequence: CASSVRSGGLGNTQYF. The CDR3 nucleotides are TGTGCCAGCAGCGTAAGAAGCGGGGGGTTAGGGAATACGCAGTATTTT.

This clonotype was picked up many times. The chain employs TRBV2 and TRBJ2-5, with unresolved D. CDR1 and CDR2 from the germline V gene are SNHLY and FYNNEI. The V and J ends lost 2 bases and 5 bases respectively, with 9 bases between them. This CDR3 is 13 amino acids long. The CDR3 DNA follows: TGTGCCAGCAGTGAAAGGAGTTTGGAGACCCAGTACTTC. Protein sequence: CASSERSLETQYF. Drawing the rest from reference TRBV2 and TRBJ2-5, the complete variable domain is EPEVTQTPSHQVTQMGQEVILRCVPISNHLYFYWYRQILGQKVEFLVSFYNNEISEKSEIFDDQFSVERPDGSNFTLKIRSTKLEDSAMYFCASSERSLETQYFGPGTRLLVL.

This clonotype appeared a few times. The chain combines TRBV5-1 with TRBJ2-6, with D unresolved. With 3 bases removed from V and 1 base from J, the gap between germline ends came to 11 bases. The CDR3 consists of 16 residues. CDR1 is SGHRS and CDR2 is YFSETQ in the germline V gene. CDR3 sequence (DNA): TGCGCCAGCAGCTACCGGACCGAGTCTGGGGCCAACGTCCTGACTTTC. Its protein product is CASSYRTESGANVLTF.